These 19 T cell receptor beta chains were sequenced from one sample in a study of cytomegalovirus exposure and HLA in healthy donors. Use of 60 Vbeta and 13 Jbeta primers characterized the PCR. Using immunoSEQ multiplex PCR, the repertoire was profiled, and TCRdb retains in-frame clones only, with some absent. The sample includes about 160,000 clones, about three quarters seen only once; the top ten take approximately 0.89%. The sample taken for sequencing was PBMCs. Every receptor here comes from a woman aged 50 to 60 in good health and CMV-seropositive.

The rearrangement uses TRBV2 and TRBJ2-2, with a tentative D call TRBD2 (6 bases). V was trimmed by 8 bases and J by 5 bases, leaving 12 bases between them. Germline V gene lookup returns CDR1 SNHLY and CDR2 FYNNEI. This CDR3 contains 13 residues. Here the CDR3 DNA reads TGTGCCAGCTGGGAGGAGGGTACCGGGGAGCTGTTTTTT. It is translated as CASWEEGTGELFF.

The V call is TRBV10-3, the J call TRBJ2-7; D not resolved. The CDR3 is 11 residues long. V lost 3 bases and J 4 bases, leaving 4 bases between the germline ends. Germline loops: CDR1 ENHRY, CDR2 SYGVKD. The CDR3 sequence is CAISDRYEQYF. The CDR3 DNA is TGTGCCATCAGTGACCGGTACGAGCAGTACTTC.

Only a few counts were recorded for this clone. The V gene is TRBV10-3, the J gene TRBJ1-1; the D is unclear. CDR1 ENHRY and CDR2 SYGVKD come from the germline V gene. The CDR3 spans 15 residues. V lost 5 bases to trimming and J lost 3 bases, with 16 bases between them. The chain's CDR3 is CAISTRGVVDTEAFF. In DNA form, the CDR3 reads TGTGCCATCAGTACCCGGGGAGTGGTGGACACTGAAGCTTTCTTT.

The chain links TRBV28 to TRBJ1-4; TRBD1 might be the D (5 bases). Germline-derived CDR1 and CDR2 are MDHEN and SYDVKM. CDR3 length: 13 amino acids. Trimming removed 5 bases from V and 7 bases from J, with 11 bases in between. The CDR3 nucleotides read TGTGCCAGCAGTCCCGACAGCGCTGAAAAACTGTTTTTT. Amino acids: CASSPDSAEKLFF.

This clone was seen once. The rearrangement uses TRBV10-3 and TRBJ1-1; D unclear. The CDR3 runs to 14 residues. CDR1 and CDR2 from the germline V gene are ENHRY and SYGVKD. V lost 6 bases to trimming and J lost 3 bases, with 14 bases between them. The DNA of the CDR3 is TGTGCCATCAGAGACCCGGGAAGCTACACTGAAGCTTTCTTT. It is translated as CAIRDPGSYTEAFF.

The chain employs TRBV5-1 and TRBJ1-5; D is uncertain. This CDR3 spans 14 amino acids. Per germline, CDR1 SGHRS and CDR2 YFSETQ. With 6 bases removed from V and 4 bases from J, the gap between germline ends came to 14 bases. The CDR3 loop is CASKREMGNQPQHF. In DNA form, the CDR3 reads TGCGCCAGCAAAAGGGAGATGGGAAATCAGCCCCAGCATTTT.

The table lists this clone with a few counts. This chain links TRBV9 with TRBJ2-7; 7 positions agree with TRBD1. Germline V gene sequence: CDR1 SGDLS, CDR2 YYNGEE. The ends lost 0 bases at V and 3 bases at J; junction bases unmatched: 3. The CDR3 is made up of 14 amino acids. CDR3 sequence reads: CASSVATGDYEQYF. CDR3 nucleotide sequence: TGTGCCAGCAGCGTAGCTACAGGGGACTACGAGCAGTACTTC.

This rearrangement joins TRBV19 to TRBJ1-1; 10 bases match TRBD1. J lost 5 bases, V lost 1 base, and 7 bases had no gene match. Germline CDR1 is LNHDA and CDR2 is SQIVND (reference sequence). The CDR3 spans 16 residues. The CDR3 spells CASSIARTGGSTEAFF. DNA of the CDR3: TGTGCCAGTAGTATAGCTAGGACAGGGGGTAGTACTGAAGCTTTCTTT.

Of note for this clone: The same CDR3 can be traced to other DNA sequences in this sample. The chain is built from TRBV18 and TRBJ1-1, with D tentatively TRBD1 (5 bases). The CDR3 sequence is 14 residues long. Germline CDR1 reads KGHSH; CDR2 reads LQKENI. V lost 1 base, J lost 1 base, and 7 bases lay in between. CDR3 sequence: CASSPLRENTEAFF. Here the CDR3 DNA reads TGTGCCAGCTCACCACTCAGGGAGAACACTGAAGCTTTCTTT.

V is TRBV6-5 and J is TRBJ1-2, with TRBD1 as a possible D gene (6 bases). The CDR3 length is 15 residues. Trimming removed 7 bases from V and 4 bases from J, with 19 bases in between. Germline CDR1 and CDR2: MNHEY and SVGAGI. CDR3 residues: CASTELQGSVYGYTF. DNA for the CDR3: TGTGCCAGCACAGAGTTACAGGGTTCTGTCTATGGCTACACCTTC.

The DNA for the CDR3 is TGTGCCAGCAGTTACTTTCAGGGGGCTGGCTACACCTTC. Residues: CASSYFQGAGYTF. The V and J genes are TRBV6-5 and TRBJ1-2; 8 bases align to TRBD1. Germline lookup yields CDR1 MNHEY and CDR2 SVGAGI. This CDR3 has 13 residues. Trimming at V came to 1 base and at J to 7 bases, leaving 2 bases not matched to a gene.

CDR3 coding DNA: TGTGCCAGCAGTCAGGGACAGGCCAACCAAGAGACCCAGTACTTC. Translating it yields CASSQGQANQETQYF. The chain has TRBV6-5 and TRBJ2-5, with TRBD1 matching over 8 bases. This CDR3 comprises 15 residues. Germline-derived CDR1 and CDR2 are MNHEY and SVGAGI. After removal of 5 bases from V and 0 bases from J, the junction contained 5 bases not matched to a gene.

The J gene is TRBJ2-7, the V gene TRBV27; 10 bases fit TRBD1. Germline V gene lookup returns CDR1 MNHEY and CDR2 SMNVEV (reference sequence). This CDR3 comprises 15 residues. J lost 5 bases, V lost 5 bases, and 9 bases had no gene match. CDR3 sequence (DNA): TGTGCCAGCAGTCTCAGGACAGGGGGATTCGACGAGCAGTACTTC. Translating gives CASSLRTGGFDEQYF.

The chain uses TRBV7-8 and TRBJ2-7; 9 bases map to TRBD1. The CDR3 runs to 16 residues. J was trimmed by 2 bases and V by 0 bases; bases with no gene match: 5. CDR1 and CDR2 from the germline V gene are SGHVS and FQNEAQ. CDR3 DNA: TGTGCCAGCAGCTTAGCGCTAGGACAGGGGCCCTACGAGCAGTACTTC. Its translation: CASSLALGQGPYEQYF.

The chain recombines TRBV28 with TRBJ1-3; TRBD1 agrees at 8 bases. CDR1 and CDR2 (germline): MDHEN, SYDVKM. The CDR3 is 17 residues long. Trimming cost V 5 bases and J 4 bases; bases outside gene matches: 13. The CDR3 nucleotides read TGTGCCAGCAGTGGGGCCTCCAGGACAGGGATGGGAAACACCATATATTTT. It is translated as CASSGASRTGMGNTIYF.

V is TRBV7-2 and J is TRBJ1-1; D is undetermined. The V end lost 2 bases, the J end lost 2 bases, and 9 bases lay between the germline ends. Germline V lookup: CDR1 SGHTA, CDR2 FQGNSA. This CDR3 region has 14 residues. The CDR3 nucleotides read TGTGCCAGCAGCTTATTTGCAGTTAACACTGAAGCTTTCTTT. It yields the protein CASSLFAVNTEAFF.

The chain links TRBV4-1 to TRBJ2-1, with D hard to call. Trimming pared 4 bases from V and 7 bases from J, leaving 8 bases between. Per the germline V gene, CDR1 is MGHRA and CDR2 is YSYEKL. The CDR3 length is 12 residues. CDR3 residues: CASSPRQNEQFF. For the CDR3, the DNA is TGCGCCAGCAGCCCCCGCCAGAATGAGCAGTTCTTC.

The V and J genes are TRBV9 and TRBJ2-7; 9 nucleotides match TRBD2. Germline V gene lookup returns CDR1 SGDLS and CDR2 YYNGEE. With 3 bases clipped from V and 6 bases from J, the junction kept 1 base outside the gene matches. The CDR3 spans 12 residues. The CDR3 sequence is CASSGGLAEQYF. Here the CDR3 DNA reads TGTGCCAGCAGCGGGGGACTAGCCGAGCAGTACTTC.

This clone is a singleton in its sample. V gene TRBV7-2 combines with J gene TRBJ2-1, with D perhaps matching TRBD2 (6 bases). This CDR3 spans 12 amino acids. V lost 9 bases to trimming and J lost 3 bases, with 9 bases between them. The germline CDR1 and CDR2 sequences are SGHTA and FQGNSA. CDR3 sequence: CASGRHYNEQFF. CDR3 DNA: TGTGCCAGTGGGAGGCACTACAATGAGCAGTTCTTC.